This TCR beta chain emerged from a study of blood T cell repertoires in COVID-19. Study background: Specimens from acute and convalescent COVID-19 originated in the United States, Italy and Spain. Sample material is recorded as cDNA or gDNA derived from T cells, B-cell-depleted T cells, or PBMCs.

As processed by the authors: Reference gene primer amplification gave nucleated cell count estimates. Generated by immunoSEQ multiplex PCR, the TCRdb table keeps only in-frame clones and is missing some. V, J and clone size reflect that table, while D and trimming were determined from the DNA. The profile shows 70,000 to 95,000 clones, 75% to 90% of them singletons. This sequence originates from a human donor in a cohort sampled during active COVID-19. Sample: peripheral blood.

CDR3 region: CASSLVGGLSTDTQYF. CDR3 nucleotide sequence: TGTGCCAGCAGCTTAGTTGGCGGCCTTAGCACAGATACGCAGTATTTT. V gene TRBV11-2 combines with J gene TRBJ2-3, with D unclear. Per the germline V gene, CDR1 is SGHAT and CDR2 is FQNNGV. The CDR3 spans 16 residues. Trimming pared 1 base from V and 0 bases from J, leaving 11 bases between.